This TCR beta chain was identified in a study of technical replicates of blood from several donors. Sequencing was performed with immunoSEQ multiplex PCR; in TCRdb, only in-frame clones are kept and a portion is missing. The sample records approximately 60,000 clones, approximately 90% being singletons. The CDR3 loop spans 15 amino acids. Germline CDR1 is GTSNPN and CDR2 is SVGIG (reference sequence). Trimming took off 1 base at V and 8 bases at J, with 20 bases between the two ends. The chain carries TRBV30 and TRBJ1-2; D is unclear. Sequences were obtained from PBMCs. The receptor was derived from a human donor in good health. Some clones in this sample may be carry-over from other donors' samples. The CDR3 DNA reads TGTGCCTGGAGTGAGGGTTGGAGGGATTTGTTGGGCTACACCTTC. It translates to CAWSEGWRDLLGYTF.